The present TCR beta chain was sequenced within a study of T cells after yellow fever vaccination. Study information: Preparation used SMART-Seq v4 Ultra Low Input for the low-cell-number fractions.

TCRdb called the 5' RACE reads again in MiXCR, with one record for every CDR3 protein. This sample yields hundreds of thousands of distinct CDR3 sequences, of which roughly 12% are seen a single time; under 15% belongs to the top ten. To note about this clonotype: The antigen is unknown.

Findings and limits, study-wide: Researchers report a weaker secondary response that nonetheless peaked faster, day 5 versus 15. A limited proportion of clonotypes was detected within both the CD4 and CD8 compartments. High-abundance clonotypes from the bulk population could contaminate FACS-sorted repertoires.

Germline CDR1 is DFQATT and CDR2 is SNEGSKA (reference sequence). The CDR3 covers 15 residues. After removal of 3 bases from V and 2 bases from J, the junction contained 8 bases not matched to a gene. V and J are TRBV20-1 and TRBJ2-7, with 9 bases aligning to TRBD2. This material consisted of PBMCs, taken on the day of the yellow fever booster vaccination. The clonotype comes from a man aged 25 to 45 who received the YFV17D yellow fever vaccine. CDR3 residues: CSARTMTSGTYEQYF. CDR3 in DNA: TGCAGTGCTAGGACCATGACTAGCGGAACCTACGAGCAGTACTTC.